These T cell receptor beta chains were read from a single sample in a study of blood T cells in healthy people across ages. TCRdb re-analysed the 5' RACE reads in MiXCR, keeping a single row per CDR3 protein. The sample consists of almost 1 million distinct CDR3 sequences, roughly 50% of them appearing once. The sample comprised blood. Receptors originate from a woman in her sixties or seventies in good health. Both conserved end residues are part of each CDR3. A D gene is named only where the DNA matches it firmly. Not all rows give a size; the values are once, few, many and, for expanded clones, a class.

D	J	V	length	size	DNA	CDR3
TRBD2	TRBJ2-7	TRBV28	17	NA	TGTGCCAGCAGTCCCTATAGGAGACTAGCGGGAGCCAAGGGGCAGTACTTC	CASSPYRRLAGAKGQYF
NA	TRBJ2-7	TRBV7-9	16	NA	TGTGCCAGCAGCCAAAAGGGACCGACCGTCCCTACCGAGCAGTACTTC	CASSQKGPTVPTEQYF
NA	TRBJ2-1	TRBV3-1	12	NA	TGTGCCAGCAGTCAGACCGGGAGCCTCAAGTTCTTC	CASSQTGSLKFF
NA	TRBJ2-7	TRBV12-3/TRBV12-4	13	NA	TGTGCCGGCAGTTGGAGTAGCTCCTACGAGCAGTACTTC	CAGSWSSSYEQYF
NA	TRBJ1-1	TRBV5-1	15	NA	TGCGCCAGCAGGAAAGGGGAAGCCATGAACACCGAAGCTTTCTTT	CASRKGEAMNTEAFF
TRBD2	TRBJ2-7	TRBV20-1	14	NA	TGCAGTGCTCCGAGGTCCGGGGCGGGAGGCGAGCAGTACTTC	CSAPRSGAGGEQYF
TRBD2	TRBJ2-1	TRBV20-1	13	NA	TGCAGTGCTAGAGTCCAGCGGGAGACTGAGCAGTTCTTC	CSARVQRETEQFF
NA	TRBJ2-3	TRBV7-6	14	NA	TGTGCCAGCAGCCTTCCGGATATCACAGATACGCAGTATTTT	CASSLPDITDTQYF
NA	TRBJ1-1	TRBV10-3	11	few	TGTGCCATCAGTGAGTCCTACAGGGCTTTCTTT	CAISESYRAFF
TRBD2	TRBJ2-7	TRBV19	13	NA	TGCGCCAGTAGTACTCACCTAGCGGGCGAGCAGTACTTC	CASSTHLAGEQYF
NA	TRBJ2-6	TRBV7-2	14	NA	TGTGCCAGCAGCTTGTTAGCCGGGGCCAACGTCCTGACTTTC	CASSLLAGANVLTF
TRBD1	TRBJ2-5	TRBV6-1	18	NA	TGTGCCAGCAGTCCGGCCCCCCATGGGACAGCCGGAAAAGAGACCCAGTACTTC	CASSPAPHGTAGKETQYF
NA	TRBJ2-1	TRBV5-3	14	NA	TGTGCCAGAAGCAAACCCGACTCTCACAATGAGCAGTTCTTC	CARSKPDSHNEQFF
NA	TRBJ2-3	TRBV20-1	12	NA	TGCAGTGCTAGTTTAGCGGAAGATACGCAGTATTTT	CSASLAEDTQYF
TRBD2	TRBJ2-7	TRBV2	17	NA	TGTGCCAGCAGTGAGAGGGAACCGGGACTAGCGGGCTACGAGCAGTACTTC	CASSEREPGLAGYEQYF
NA	TRBJ2-7	TRBV3-1	12	NA	TGTGCCAGCAGCCTACCAGCGGGCGAGCAGTACTTC	CASSLPAGEQYF
NA	TRBJ2-5	TRBV7-6	14	few	TGTGCCAGCAGCTTGACAGGAGCCCAAGAGACCCAGTACTTC	CASSLTGAQETQYF
TRBD1	TRBJ2-7	TRBV19	16	NA	TGTGCCAGTAGTGATGGAATTGGGACAGTACCCTACGAGCAGTACTTC	CASSDGIGTVPYEQYF
NA	TRBJ2-1	TRBV5-1	15	NA	TGCGCCAGCAGCGCGGGCTTGAGTGCCTACAATGAGCAGTTCTTC	CASSAGLSAYNEQFF
TRBD1	TRBJ2-7	TRBV10-3	16	NA	TGTGCCATCAGTGGCCCGGGACAGGGTGGAGGTTACGAGCAGTACTTC	CAISGPGQGGGYEQYF
NA	TRBJ2-7	TRBV10-3	15	NA	TGTGCCATACGTGGGGCCCAGGGGTCGAACAATGAGCAGTACTTC	CAIRGAQGSNNEQYF
NA	TRBJ2-5	TRBV7-9	13	NA	TGTGCCGGTCGGGGGACCATGCCAGAGACCCAGTACTTC	CAGRGTMPETQYF
NA	TRBJ2-1	TRBV20-1	14	NA	TGCAGTGCTAGGGCCGGGAGTATCGACAATGAGCAGTTCTTC	CSARAGSIDNEQFF
TRBD2	TRBJ2-1	TRBV25-1	16	NA	TGTGCCAGCAATGAATTCGGGGCTAGCGGGAGCAATGAGCAGTTCTTC	CASNEFGASGSNEQFF
NA	TRBJ2-1	TRBV3-1	16	NA	TGTGCCAGCAGCCAGGAAGCGGGTAGCTCCTACAATGAGCAGTTCTTC	CASSQEAGSSYNEQFF
NA	TRBJ1-2	TRBV6-1	17	NA	TGTGCCAGCAAAAACCAAGACCGGACAGAGGTGGAGTATGGCTACACCTTC	CASKNQDRTEVEYGYTF
TRBD1	TRBJ1-2	TRBV13	16	few	TGTGCCAGCAGCGACCCGTCCGGGACAGGGGGCCATGGCTACACCTTC	CASSDPSGTGGHGYTF
TRBD2	TRBJ2-4	TRBV15	18	NA	TGTGCCACCAGCAGAGAAAGTCTAGCGGAACTAGCCAAAAACCTTCAGTACTTC	CATSRESLAELAKNLQYF